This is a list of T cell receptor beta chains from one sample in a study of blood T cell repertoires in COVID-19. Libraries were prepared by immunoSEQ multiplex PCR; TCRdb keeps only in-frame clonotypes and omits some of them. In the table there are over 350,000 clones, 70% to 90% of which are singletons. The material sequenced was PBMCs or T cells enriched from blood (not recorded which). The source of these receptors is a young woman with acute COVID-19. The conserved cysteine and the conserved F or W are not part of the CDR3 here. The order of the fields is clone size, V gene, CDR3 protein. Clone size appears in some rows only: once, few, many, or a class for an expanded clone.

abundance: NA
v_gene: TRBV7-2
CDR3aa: ASSFRTWDEQF

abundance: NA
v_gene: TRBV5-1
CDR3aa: ASSFQFQATSDSPLH

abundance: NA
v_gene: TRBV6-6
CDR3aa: ASSYRGGGQETQY

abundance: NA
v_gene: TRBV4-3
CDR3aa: ASSQGRSSYNEQF

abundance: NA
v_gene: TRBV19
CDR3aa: ASSIGVSGGTAGELF

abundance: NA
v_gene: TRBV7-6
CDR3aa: ASSLVVVETQY

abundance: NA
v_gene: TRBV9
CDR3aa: ASSVGGRGEQF

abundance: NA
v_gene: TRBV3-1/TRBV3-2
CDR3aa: ASSQDRGGGQPQH

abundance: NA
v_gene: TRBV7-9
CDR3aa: ASSLGTGGNQPQH

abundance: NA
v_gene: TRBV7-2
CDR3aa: ASSFTGNQPQH

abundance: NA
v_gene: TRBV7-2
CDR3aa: ASSRDSIFTGNTIY

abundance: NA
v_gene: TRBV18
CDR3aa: ASSPVSSAGTGTEAF

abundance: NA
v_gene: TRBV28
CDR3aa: ASSPRVVGWETQY

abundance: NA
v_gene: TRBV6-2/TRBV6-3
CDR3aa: ASSPGQGAPEQY

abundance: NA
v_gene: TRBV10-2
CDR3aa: ASRERRLGQLYGYT

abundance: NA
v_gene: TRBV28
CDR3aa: ASSLSASGRSYEQY

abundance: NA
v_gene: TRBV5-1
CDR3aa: ASSLGWTGGFNEQF

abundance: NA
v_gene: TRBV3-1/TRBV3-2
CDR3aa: ASSRTSGTYEQY

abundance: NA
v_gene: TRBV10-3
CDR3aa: AISRDTEAF

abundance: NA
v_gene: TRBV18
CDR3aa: ASSPPDRVPFYTQY

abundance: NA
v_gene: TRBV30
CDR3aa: AWSVSLRGETQY

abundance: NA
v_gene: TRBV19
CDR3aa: ASRTGGFSYGYT

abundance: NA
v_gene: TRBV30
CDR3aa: AWSPRLAGHNEQF

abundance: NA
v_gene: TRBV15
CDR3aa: ATSSVTGGFFRTIY

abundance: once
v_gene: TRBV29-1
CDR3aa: SVDGKLATRGNEQF

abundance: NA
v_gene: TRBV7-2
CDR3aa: ASSFRTGNSYEQY

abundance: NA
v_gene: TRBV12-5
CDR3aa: ASAKPSGAEREQY

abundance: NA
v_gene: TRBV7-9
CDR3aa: ASSLGAGQGN

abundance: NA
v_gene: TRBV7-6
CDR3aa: ASSLGAAGGLTDTQY

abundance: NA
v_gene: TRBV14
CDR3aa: ASSEVNYGYT

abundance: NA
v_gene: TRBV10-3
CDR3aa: AISEEPGTTNTGELF

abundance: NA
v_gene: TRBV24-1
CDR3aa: ATSDPQGWETQY

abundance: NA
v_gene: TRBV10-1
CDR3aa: ASTGGNPSDEQF

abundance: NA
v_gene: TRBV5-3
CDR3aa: ARTRPGQGVGQY

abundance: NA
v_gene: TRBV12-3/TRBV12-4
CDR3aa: ASSPLQVNEQF